What follows is one T cell receptor (beta chain) and its context. Its antigen is not identified. The data originate from a study of PD-1 blockade in classical Hodgkin lymphoma. Generated by immunoSEQ multiplex PCR, the TCRdb table keeps only in-frame clones and is missing some. The repertoire consists of approximately 90,000 clones, with 83% occurring once and the leading ten covering over 15%. Time point reported: cycle 4 day 1 (C4D1), after 6 weeks of nivolumab. There was relapse after autologous stem cell transplantation in every patient, and there was variation in brentuximab vedotin exposure. Complete response, partial response or progressive disease made up the best responses. Study-wide points: Relapsed/refractory patients reportedly had the lowest baseline TCR diversity, below newly diagnosed patients, who were below healthy donors. The study found complete responders had baseline diversity similar to newly diagnosed patients. CD4+ TCR diversity climbed significantly by C4D1, unlike CD8+ TCR diversity.

The source was peripheral blood mononuclear cells (PBMCs), collected before the fourth cycle of nivolumab. The origin of this receptor is a human donor with classical Hodgkin lymphoma.

For the CDR3, the DNA is TGTGCCTGGGAGACAGGGACCTACGAGCAGTACTTC. This codes for CAWETGTYEQYF. This chain connects TRBV30 to TRBJ2-7; 7 bases map to TRBD1. This CDR3 is built from 12 residues. J was trimmed by 2 bases and V by 5 bases; bases with no gene match: 3. Germline lookup yields CDR1 GTSNPN and CDR2 SVGIG (reference sequence).